The 9 T cell receptor beta chains presented below share a single source sample, sequenced in a study of T cell responses to AZD1222 COVID-19 vaccine. Clones were sequenced by immunoSEQ multiplex PCR, and TCRdb holds only the in-frame ones, with some missing. The sample records 45,000 to 70,000 clones, roughly 90% being singletons. This sample comprised peripheral blood, obtained 28 days after the second AZD1222 dose. Receptors were obtained from an adult who received the AZD1222 COVID-19 vaccine.

The rearrangement joins TRBV13 to TRBJ2-5; TRBD2 might be the D (5 bases). V shed 7 bases and J shed 5 bases, with 14 bases lying between them. This CDR3 has 13 amino acids. Germline V lookup: CDR1 PRHDT, CDR2 FYEKMQ (reference sequence). This CDR3 reads CASNNGVGETQYF. CDR3 nucleotide sequence: TGTGCCAGCAATAACGGGGTGGGGGAGACCCAGTACTTC. Based on the CDR3 plus reference TRBV13 and TRBJ2-5, the full variable domain is AAGVIQSPRHLIKEKRETATLKCYPIPRHDTVYWYQQGPGQDPQFLISFYEKMQSDKGSIPDRFSAQQFSDYHSELNMSSLELGDSALYFCASNNGVGETQYFGPGTRLLVL.

The chain carries TRBV10-3 and TRBJ2-7; D unresolved. CDR1 and CDR2 from the germline V gene are ENHRY and SYGVKD. The CDR3 is made up of 14 amino acids. V was clipped by 3 bases and J by 7 bases, with 16 bases between them. DNA for the CDR3: TGTGCCATCAGTGACCCCGACGGGTCTCGGGAGCAGTACTTC. Its protein product is CAISDPDGSREQYF.

The rearrangement joins TRBV2 to TRBJ2-1; D possibly corresponds to TRBD1 (6 bases). The CDR3 length is 15 residues. Germline CDR1 is SNHLY and CDR2 is FYNNEI. V shed 6 bases and J shed 5 bases, with 17 bases lying between them. This CDR3 is CASRNREPFDNEQFF. Written as DNA, the CDR3 is TGTGCCAGCAGGAACAGGGAACCCTTCGACAATGAGCAGTTCTTC.

V gene TRBV7-6 combines with J gene TRBJ1-4; possible D gene TRBD1, 5 bases. V was trimmed by 5 bases and J by 6 bases, leaving 16 bases between them. Germline values: CDR1 SGHVS, CDR2 FNYEAQ. CDR3 length: 15 residues. Written as DNA, the CDR3 is TGTGCCAGCAGCCCCTACCGACAGCCAGATGAAAAACTGTTTTTT. Translation gives CASSPYRQPDEKLFF.

This rearrangement joins TRBV14 to TRBJ2-3; D remains ambiguous. Germline V gives CDR1 SGHDN, CDR2 FVKESK. The CDR3 spans 13 residues. V was clipped by 4 bases and J by 5 bases, with 10 bases between them. CDR3 sequence: CASSLGVRDTQYF. The CDR3 coding sequence is TGTGCCAGCAGCCTAGGTGTACGAGATACGCAGTATTTT. The full variable domain, completed using reference TRBV14 and TRBJ2-3, is EAGVTQFPSHSVIEKGQTVTLRCDPISGHDNLYWYRRVMGKEIKFLLHFVKESKQDESGMPNNRFLAERTGGTYSTLKVQPAELEDSGVYFCASSLGVRDTQYFGPGTRLTVL.

The gene calls are TRBV11-3 and TRBJ1-1, with D uncertain. This CDR3 has 13 amino acids. Trimming removed 2 bases from V and 4 bases from J, with 8 bases in between. The V gene's germline CDR1 is SGHNT and CDR2 YENEEA. The CDR3 is CASSLREITEAFF. Written as DNA, the CDR3 is TGTGCCAGCAGCTTAAGAGAAATCACTGAAGCTTTCTTT.

The genes are TRBV19 and TRBJ2-1, with a weak D call TRBD2 (6 bases). Looked up from germline, CDR1 is LNHDA and CDR2 is SQIVND (reference sequence). With 5 bases removed from V and 8 bases from J, the gap between germline ends came to 31 bases. The CDR3 has 19 residues. The chain's CDR3 is CASSPLLGLISTWGDEQFF. CDR3 bases: TGTGCCAGTAGTCCCCTACTAGGACTCATATCCACGTGGGGGGATGAGCAGTTCTTC.

The V gene is TRBV7-2, the J gene TRBJ1-2, with 7 bases that match TRBD1. The CDR3 is 16 amino acids. Trimming cost V 1 base and J 8 bases; bases outside gene matches: 13. CDR1 and CDR2 from the germline V gene are SGHTA and FQGNSA. Here the CDR3 DNA reads TGTGCCAGCAGCTTAGATGGACAGGTCAAATCTAAAGGCTACACCTTC. Translated: CASSLDGQVKSKGYTF.

The gene calls are TRBV10-2 and TRBJ2-1, with a tentative D call TRBD2 (6 bases). The germline V and J ends were trimmed by 1 base and 6 bases, with 13 bases remaining between them. CDR3 length: 15 residues. Germline CDR1 WSHSY, CDR2 SAAADI. CDR3 amino acids: CASSEYGGASNEQFF. The DNA for the CDR3 is TGCGCCAGCAGTGAGTACGGGGGAGCGAGCAATGAGCAGTTCTTC.